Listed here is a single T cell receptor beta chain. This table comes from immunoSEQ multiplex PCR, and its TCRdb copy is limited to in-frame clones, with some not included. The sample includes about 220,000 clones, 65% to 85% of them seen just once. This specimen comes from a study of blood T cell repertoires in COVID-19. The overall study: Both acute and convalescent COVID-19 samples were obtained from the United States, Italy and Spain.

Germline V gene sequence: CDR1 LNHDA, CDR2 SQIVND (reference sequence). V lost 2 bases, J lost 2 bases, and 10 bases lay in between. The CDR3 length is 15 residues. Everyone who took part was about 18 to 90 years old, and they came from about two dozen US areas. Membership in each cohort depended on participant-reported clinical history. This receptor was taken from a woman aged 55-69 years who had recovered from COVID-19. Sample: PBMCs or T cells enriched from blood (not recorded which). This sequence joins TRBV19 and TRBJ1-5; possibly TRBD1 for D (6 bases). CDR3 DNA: TGTGCCAGTAGTATATCCCAGGGGCGCAATCAGCCCCAGCATTTT. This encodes CASSISQGRNQPQHF.